This entry lists 12 T cell receptor beta chains sequenced from one sample in a study of technical replicates of blood from several donors. Assay used: immunoSEQ multiplex PCR; TCRdb lists only in-frame clones, some missing. This sample yields 55,000 to 65,000 clones, of which 97% are seen a single time; approximately 0.18% belongs to the top ten. The sample comprised T cells isolated from PBMCs. The receptors were sampled from a human donor in good health.

This chain links TRBV25-1 with TRBJ1-2; 8 bases fit TRBD1. J gave up 6 bases and V 3 bases, and 12 bases lay outside the gene matches. Germline values: CDR1 MGHDK, CDR2 SYGVNS. The CDR3 length is 16 residues. CDR3 coding DNA: TGTGCCAGCAGTGACATACAGGGGGTGAGGGAGGATGGCTACACCTTC. Residues: CASSDIQGVREDGYTF.

J is TRBJ2-7 and V is TRBV30; D might be TRBD1 (5 bases). The CDR3 consists of 13 residues. Germline CDR1 reads GTSNPN; CDR2 reads SVGIG (reference sequence). V was trimmed by 3 bases and J by 2 bases, leaving 11 bases between them. The CDR3 bases are TGTGCCTGGAGAGGTAAACAGGCCTACGAGCAGTACTTC. As protein: CAWRGKQAYEQYF.

The rearrangement joins TRBV29-1 to TRBJ1-1, with 7 nucleotides matching TRBD1. J gave up 3 bases and V 7 bases, and 14 bases lay outside the gene matches. Germline V gene sequence: CDR1 SQVTM, CDR2 ANQGSEA. This CDR3 contains 15 residues. CDR3 in DNA: TGCAGCGCGAGACAGGGCGACGGATCATACACTGAAGCTTTCTTT. Its protein product is CSARQGDGSYTEAFF.

The chain links TRBV5-1 to TRBJ2-7; D perhaps matches TRBD2 (6 bases). Germline V CDR1 and CDR2: SGHRS, YFSETQ. Trimming removed 4 bases from V and 5 bases from J, with 16 bases in between. There are 14 residues in the CDR3. CDR3 coding DNA: TGCGCCAGCAGCCCAGGAGACGGAGGGAACGAGCAGTACTTC. Protein: CASSPGDGGNEQYF. Combining the CDR3 with reference TRBV5-1 and TRBJ2-7 gives the whole variable domain KAGVTQTPRYLIKTRGQQVTLSCSPISGHRSVSWYQQTPGQGLQFLFEYFSETQRNKGNFPGRFSGRQFSNSRSEMNVSTLELGDSALYLCASSPGDGGNEQYFGPGTRLTVT.

The chain joins TRBV6-5 to TRBJ1-3; D remains unclear. The CDR3 runs 11 residues. Germline V gene lookup returns CDR1 MNHEY and CDR2 SVGAGI. V dropped 3 bases and J dropped 7 bases, with 4 bases sitting between them. The CDR3 DNA reads TGTGCCAGCAGTTATGGCAACACCATATATTTT. Amino acid sequence: CASSYGNTIYF.

The rearrangement uses TRBV2 and TRBJ2-7; TRBD2 aligns across 8 bases. The CDR3 length is 13 residues. CDR1 is SNHLY, CDR2 FYNNEI, per germline. Trimming cost V 7 bases and J 4 bases; bases outside gene matches: 6. CDR3 nucleotides: TGTGCCAGCAATAACGGGAGGGGTTACGAGCAGTACTTC. It yields the protein CASNNGRGYEQYF.

The chain uses TRBV5-1 and TRBJ2-7; a possible D gene is TRBD2 (5 bases). Looked up from germline, CDR1 is SGHRS and CDR2 is YFSETQ. V was clipped by 4 bases and J by 6 bases, with 14 bases between them. This CDR3 spans 13 amino acids. DNA for the CDR3: TGCGCCAGCAGCGTCGGGGAGCTGGGCGAGCAGTACTTC. The encoded protein is CASSVGELGEQYF. Drawing the rest from reference TRBV5-1 and TRBJ2-7, the complete variable domain is KAGVTQTPRYLIKTRGQQVTLSCSPISGHRSVSWYQQTPGQGLQFLFEYFSETQRNKGNFPGRFSGRQFSNSRSEMNVSTLELGDSALYLCASSVGELGEQYFGPGTRLTVT.

V usage is TRBV5-1 and J usage is TRBJ2-1; 11 bases match TRBD2. Germline V gives CDR1 SGHRS, CDR2 YFSETQ. The CDR3 is made up of 14 amino acids. The ends lost 4 bases at V and 6 bases at J; junction bases unmatched: 3. The CDR3 reads CASSRGTSGNEQFF. In DNA form, the CDR3 reads TGCGCCAGCAGCCGCGGGACTAGCGGCAATGAGCAGTTCTTC.

The chain carries TRBV2 and TRBJ2-2; tentative D call: TRBD1 (5 bases). This CDR3 has 12 residues. Trimming removed 5 bases at V and 5 bases at J, with 6 bases between. In germline, CDR1 is SNHLY, CDR2 FYNNEI. The CDR3 loop is CASSSGTGELFF. CDR3 in DNA: TGTGCCAGCAGTTCAGGGACCGGGGAGCTGTTTTTT. The whole variable domain, remainder taken from reference TRBV2 and TRBJ2-2, is EPEVTQTPSHQVTQMGQEVILRCVPISNHLYFYWYRQILGQKVEFLVSFYNNEISEKSEIFDDQFSVERPDGSNFTLKIRSTKLEDSAMYFCASSSGTGELFFGEGSRLTVL.

The rearrangement links TRBV6-5 to TRBJ2-3; D remains ambiguous. The germline V gene encodes CDR1 MNHEY and CDR2 SVGAGI. CDR3 length: 15 residues. V was cut by 7 bases and J by 4 bases, with 18 bases left in between. DNA of the CDR3: TGTGCCAGCATGCGAGTCTTGGGCCCCCCAGATACGCAGTATTTT. Its protein is CASMRVLGPPDTQYF.

The chain joins TRBV30 to TRBJ2-5, with TRBD2 matching 7 bases. Germline assignment: CDR1 GTSNPN and CDR2 SVGIG (reference sequence). Trimming at V came to 2 bases and at J to 3 bases, leaving 9 bases not matched to a gene. The CDR3 covers 15 residues. The CDR3 DNA reads as TGTGCCTGGAGTAAACGGACTAGTGGGAAAGAGACCCAGTACTTC. Translation: CAWSKRTSGKETQYF.

The chain carries TRBV5-6 and TRBJ2-7; TRBD2 is a possible D gene (7 bases). Trimming cost V 7 bases and J 1 base, with 12 bases left between them. There are 13 residues in the CDR3. CDR1 SGHDT and CDR2 YYEEEE come from the germline V gene. DNA for the CDR3: TGTGCCAGCTCAAGGGGGGGGTCCTACGAGCAGTACTTC. It encodes CASSRGGSYEQYF.